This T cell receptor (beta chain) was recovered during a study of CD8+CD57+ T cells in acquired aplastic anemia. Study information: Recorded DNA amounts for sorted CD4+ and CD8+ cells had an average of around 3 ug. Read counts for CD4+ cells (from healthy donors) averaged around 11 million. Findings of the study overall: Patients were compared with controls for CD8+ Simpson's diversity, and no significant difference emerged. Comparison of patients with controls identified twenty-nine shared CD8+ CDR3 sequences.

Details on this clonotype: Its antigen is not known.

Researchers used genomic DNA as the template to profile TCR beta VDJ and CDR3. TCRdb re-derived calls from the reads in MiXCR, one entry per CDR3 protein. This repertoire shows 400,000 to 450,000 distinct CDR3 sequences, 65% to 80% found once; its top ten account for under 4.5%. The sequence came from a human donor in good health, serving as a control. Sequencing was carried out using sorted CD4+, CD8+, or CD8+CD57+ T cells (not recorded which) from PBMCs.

The CDR3, as DNA: TGTGCCAGCAGCGTAGTAGCGGGGCGAGAGACCCAGTACTTC. Amino acid sequence: CASSVVAGRETQYF. This chain uses TRBV9 with TRBJ2-5; 8 bases are shared with TRBD2. This CDR3 has 14 amino acids. V trimming: 0 bases; J trimming: 4 bases; junction bases outside the gene matches: 2. CDR1 and CDR2 from the germline V gene are SGDLS and YYNGEE. The variable domain in full, completed from reference TRBV9 and TRBJ2-5, reads DSGVTQTPKHLITATGQRVTLRCSPRSGDLSVYWYQQSLDQGLQFLIQYYNGEERAKGNILERFSAQQFPDLHSELNLSSLELGDSALYFCASSVVAGRETQYFGPGTRLLVL.